Below are 4 T cell receptor beta chains sequenced from a single sample in a study of cytomegalovirus exposure and HLA in healthy donors. Researchers ran the PCR with 60 Vbeta and 13 Jbeta primers. Profiling relied on immunoSEQ multiplex PCR, and the TCRdb table lists in-frame clones only, not all of them. This sample has around 110,000 clones, with approximately 81% found just once. Sequenced: PBMCs. The receptors were gathered from a man aged 25 to 40 in good health and CMV-seronegative.

V is TRBV6-5 and J is TRBJ2-1; weak D call: TRBD1 (6 bases). The ends were cut back, 2 bases at V and 2 bases at J, with 7 bases in the middle. The V gene's germline CDR1 is MNHEY and CDR2 SVGAGI. The CDR3 runs 14 residues. The CDR3 loop reads CASSYGGAYNEQFF. The CDR3 nucleotides are TGTGCCAGCAGTTACGGGGGCGCCTACAATGAGCAGTTCTTC.

The rearrangement joins TRBV6-5 to TRBJ1-1; TRBD1 aligns across 7 bases. The CDR3 loop spans 14 amino acids. The J segment lost 1 base and the V segment lost 6 bases, leaving 5 bases of the junction unmatched. Germline V gene data show CDR1 as MNHEY and CDR2 as SVGAGI. CDR3 DNA: TGTGCCAGCAGAAGGGACAGCGAGAACACTGAAGCTTTCTTT. It encodes CASRRDSENTEAFF.

The V and J genes are TRBV9 and TRBJ2-5; 11 positions match TRBD1. This CDR3 is 16 amino acids long. CDR1 SGDLS and CDR2 YYNGEE come from the germline V gene. Trimming at V came to 3 bases and at J to 4 bases, leaving 8 bases not matched to a gene. The CDR3 loop reads CASSDLTGTGGETQYF. CDR3 bases: TGTGCCAGCAGCGACCTGACCGGGACAGGGGGAGAGACCCAGTACTTC.

Here the CDR3 reads CASSSPGTGGNTIYF. DNA of the CDR3: TGTGCCAGCAGTTCCCCCGGCACAGGGGGAAACACCATATATTTT. This sequence joins TRBV28 and TRBJ1-3, with D perhaps TRBD1 (6 bases). From germline, CDR1 is MDHEN and CDR2 SYDVKM. This CDR3 comprises 15 residues. Trimming cost V 4 bases and J 4 bases, with 14 bases left between them.